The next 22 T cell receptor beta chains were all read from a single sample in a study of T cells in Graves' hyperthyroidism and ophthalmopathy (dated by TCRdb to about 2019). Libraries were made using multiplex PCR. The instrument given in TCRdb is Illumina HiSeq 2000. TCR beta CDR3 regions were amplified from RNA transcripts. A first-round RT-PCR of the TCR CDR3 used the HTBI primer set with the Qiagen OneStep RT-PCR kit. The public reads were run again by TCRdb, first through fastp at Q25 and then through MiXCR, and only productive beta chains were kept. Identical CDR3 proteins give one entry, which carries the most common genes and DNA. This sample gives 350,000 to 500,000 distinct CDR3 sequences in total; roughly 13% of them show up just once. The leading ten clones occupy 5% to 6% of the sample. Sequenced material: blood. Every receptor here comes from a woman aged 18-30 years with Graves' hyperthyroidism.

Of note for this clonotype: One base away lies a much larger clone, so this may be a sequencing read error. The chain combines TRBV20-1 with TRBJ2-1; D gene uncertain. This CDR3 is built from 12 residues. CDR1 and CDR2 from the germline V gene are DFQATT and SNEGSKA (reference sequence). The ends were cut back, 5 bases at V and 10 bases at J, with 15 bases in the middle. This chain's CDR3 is CSAASQSHEQFF. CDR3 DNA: TGCAGTGCTGCATCCCAATCCCACGAGCAGTTCTTC.

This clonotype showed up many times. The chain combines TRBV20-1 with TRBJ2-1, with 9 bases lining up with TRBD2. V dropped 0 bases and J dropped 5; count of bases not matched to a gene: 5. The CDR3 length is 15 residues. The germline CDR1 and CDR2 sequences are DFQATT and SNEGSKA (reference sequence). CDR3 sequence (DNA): TGCAGTGCTAGAGATGCGGGGGGGTATAACAATGAGCAGTTCTTC. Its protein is CSARDAGGYNNEQFF.

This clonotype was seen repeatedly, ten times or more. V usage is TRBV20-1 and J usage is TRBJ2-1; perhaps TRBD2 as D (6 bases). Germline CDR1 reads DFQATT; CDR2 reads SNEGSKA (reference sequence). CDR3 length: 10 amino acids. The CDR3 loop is CSAAGYEQFF. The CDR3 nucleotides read TGCAGCGCTGCGGGATACGAGCAGTTCTTC.

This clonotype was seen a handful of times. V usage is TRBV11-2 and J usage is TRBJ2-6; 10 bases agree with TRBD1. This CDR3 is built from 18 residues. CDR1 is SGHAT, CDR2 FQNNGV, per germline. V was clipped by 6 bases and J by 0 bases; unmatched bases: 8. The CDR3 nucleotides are TGTGCCAGCAGTCGGGACAGGGGCCTCATCTCTGGGGCCAACGTCCTGACTTTC. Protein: CASSRDRGLISGANVLTF.

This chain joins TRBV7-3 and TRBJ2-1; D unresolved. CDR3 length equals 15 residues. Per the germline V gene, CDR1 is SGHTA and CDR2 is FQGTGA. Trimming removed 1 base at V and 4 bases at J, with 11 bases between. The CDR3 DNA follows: TGTGCCAGCAGCTTAATGGTGTTGGCTTACAATGAGCAGTTCTTC. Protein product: CASSLMVLAYNEQFF.

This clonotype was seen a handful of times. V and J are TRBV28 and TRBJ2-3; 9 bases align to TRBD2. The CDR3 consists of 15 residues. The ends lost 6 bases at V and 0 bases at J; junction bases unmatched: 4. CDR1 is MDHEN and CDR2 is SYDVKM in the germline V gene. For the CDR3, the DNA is TGTGCCAGCAGGGAAACTAGCGGGAGCACAGATACGCAGTATTTT. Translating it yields CASRETSGSTDTQYF. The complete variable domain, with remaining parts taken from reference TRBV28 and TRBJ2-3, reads DVKVTQSSRYLVKRTGEKVFLECVQDMDHENMFWYRQDPGLGLRLIYFSYDVKMKEKGDIPEGYSVSREKKERFSLILESASTNQTSMYLCASRETSGSTDTQYFGPGTRLTVL.

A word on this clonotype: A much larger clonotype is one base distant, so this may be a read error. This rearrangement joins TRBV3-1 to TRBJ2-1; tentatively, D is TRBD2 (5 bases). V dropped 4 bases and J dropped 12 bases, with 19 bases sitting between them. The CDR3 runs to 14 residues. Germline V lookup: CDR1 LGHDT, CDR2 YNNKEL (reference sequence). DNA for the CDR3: TGTGCCAGCAGCCTACGGTCGAGGGTCCATGGGCAGTTCTTC. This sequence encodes CASSLRSRVHGQFF.

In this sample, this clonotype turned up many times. The CDR3 bases are TGTGCCAGCAGACTAACGGGAGGCCAAGAGACCCAGTACTTC. It is translated as CASRLTGGQETQYF. The chain combines TRBV12-3 or TRBV12-4 with TRBJ2-5, with 7 bases that match TRBD2. The CDR3 runs to 14 residues. Trimming at V came to 6 bases and at J to 1 base, leaving 5 bases not matched to a gene.

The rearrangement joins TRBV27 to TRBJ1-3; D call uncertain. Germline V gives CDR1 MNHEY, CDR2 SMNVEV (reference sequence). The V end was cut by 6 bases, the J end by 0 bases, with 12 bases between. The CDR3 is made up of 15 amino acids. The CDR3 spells CASRPDRSSGNTIYF. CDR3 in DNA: TGTGCCAGCAGACCTGACCGGAGCTCTGGAAACACCATATATTTT.

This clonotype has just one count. Written as DNA, the CDR3 is TGTGCCAGCTCACCGTCTGGGACAAACTCTGGAAACACCATATATTTT. This sequence encodes CASSPSGTNSGNTIYF. V and J are TRBV18 and TRBJ1-3, with D perhaps TRBD1 (6 bases). V dropped 3 bases and J dropped 0 bases, with 12 bases sitting between them. Germline lookup yields CDR1 KGHSH and CDR2 LQKENI. The CDR3 consists of 16 residues. The complete variable domain, with remaining parts taken from reference TRBV18 and TRBJ1-3, reads NAGVMQNPRHLVRRRGQEARLRCSPMKGHSHVYWYRQLPEEGLKFMVYLQKENIIDESGMPKERFSAEFPKEGPSILRIQQVVRGDSAAYFCASSPSGTNSGNTIYFGEGSWLTVV.

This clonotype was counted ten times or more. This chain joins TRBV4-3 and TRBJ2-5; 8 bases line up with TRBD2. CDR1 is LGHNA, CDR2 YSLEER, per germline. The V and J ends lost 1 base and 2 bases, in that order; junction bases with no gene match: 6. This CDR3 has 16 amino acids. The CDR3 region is CASSQVFGRGQETQYF. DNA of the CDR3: TGCGCCAGCAGCCAAGTCTTCGGGAGGGGACAAGAGACCCAGTACTTC.

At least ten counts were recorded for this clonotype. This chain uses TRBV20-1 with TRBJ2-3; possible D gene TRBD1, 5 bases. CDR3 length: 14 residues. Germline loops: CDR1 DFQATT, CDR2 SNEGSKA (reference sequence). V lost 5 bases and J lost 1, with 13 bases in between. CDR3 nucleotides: TGCAGTGCTGCAGGGTACTTGGGCACAGATACGCAGTATTTT. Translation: CSAAGYLGTDTQYF.

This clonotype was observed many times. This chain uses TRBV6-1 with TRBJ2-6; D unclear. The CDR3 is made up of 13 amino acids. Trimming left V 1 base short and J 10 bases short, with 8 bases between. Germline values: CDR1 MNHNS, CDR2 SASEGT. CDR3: CASSEVAENVLTF. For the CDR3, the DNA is TGTGCCAGCAGTGAAGTGGCAGAAAACGTCCTGACTTTC.

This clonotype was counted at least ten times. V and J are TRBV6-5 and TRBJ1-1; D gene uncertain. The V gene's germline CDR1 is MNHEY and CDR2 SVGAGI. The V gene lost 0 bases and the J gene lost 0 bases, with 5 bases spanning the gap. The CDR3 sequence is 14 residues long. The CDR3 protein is CASSYSELNTEAFF. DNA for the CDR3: TGTGCCAGCAGTTACTCGGAATTGAACACTGAAGCTTTCTTT.

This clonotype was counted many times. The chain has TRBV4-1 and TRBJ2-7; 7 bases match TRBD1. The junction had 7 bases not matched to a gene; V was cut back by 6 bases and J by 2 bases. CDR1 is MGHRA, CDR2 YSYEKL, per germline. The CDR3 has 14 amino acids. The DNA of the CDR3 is TGCGCCAGCAGGCTGAACAGGGGCACCTACGAGCAGTACTTC. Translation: CASRLNRGTYEQYF.

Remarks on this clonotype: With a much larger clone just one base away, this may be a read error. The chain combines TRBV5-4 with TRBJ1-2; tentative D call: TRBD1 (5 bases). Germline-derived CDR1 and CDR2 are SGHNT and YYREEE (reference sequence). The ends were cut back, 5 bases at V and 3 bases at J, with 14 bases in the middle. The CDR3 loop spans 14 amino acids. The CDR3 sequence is CASRAFREDYGYTF. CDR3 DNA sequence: TGTGCCAGCAGGGCGTTCAGGGAGGACTATGGCTACACCTTC.

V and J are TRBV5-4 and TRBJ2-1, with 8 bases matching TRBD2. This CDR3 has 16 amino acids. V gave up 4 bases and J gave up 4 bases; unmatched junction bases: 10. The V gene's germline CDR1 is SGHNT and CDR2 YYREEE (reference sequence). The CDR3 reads CASSEKREQGYNEQFF. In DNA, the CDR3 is TGTGCCAGCAGCGAGAAGCGGGAGCAGGGTTACAATGAGCAGTTCTTC. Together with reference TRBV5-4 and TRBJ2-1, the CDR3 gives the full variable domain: ETGVTQSPTHLIKTRGQQVTLRCSSQSGHNTVSWYQQALGQGPQFIFQYYREEENGRGNFPPRFSGLQFPNYSSELNVNALELDDSALYLCASSEKREQGYNEQFFGPGTRLTVL.

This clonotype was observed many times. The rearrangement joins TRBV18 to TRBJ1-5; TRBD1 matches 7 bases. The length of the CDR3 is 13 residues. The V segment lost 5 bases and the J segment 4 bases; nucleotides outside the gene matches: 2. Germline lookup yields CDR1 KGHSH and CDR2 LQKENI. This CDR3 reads CASSTGENQPQHF. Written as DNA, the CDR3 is TGTGCCAGCTCAACAGGGGAAAATCAGCCCCAGCATTTT.

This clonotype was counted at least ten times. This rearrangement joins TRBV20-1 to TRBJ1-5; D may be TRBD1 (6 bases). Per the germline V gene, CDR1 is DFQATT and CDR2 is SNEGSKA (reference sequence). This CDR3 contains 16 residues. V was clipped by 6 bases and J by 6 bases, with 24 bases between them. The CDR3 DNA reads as TGCAGTGCCACTAAAACCGGACGGCGAGGGGGTCAGCCCCAGCATTTT. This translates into CSATKTGRRGGQPQHF.

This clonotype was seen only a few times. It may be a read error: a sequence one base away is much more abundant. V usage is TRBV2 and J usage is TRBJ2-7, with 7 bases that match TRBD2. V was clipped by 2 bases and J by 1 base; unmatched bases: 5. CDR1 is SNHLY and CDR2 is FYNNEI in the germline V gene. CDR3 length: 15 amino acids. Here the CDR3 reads CASSEKASGSYEQYV. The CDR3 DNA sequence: TGTGCCAGCAGTGAAAAGGCTAGCGGATCCTACGAGCAGTACGTC.

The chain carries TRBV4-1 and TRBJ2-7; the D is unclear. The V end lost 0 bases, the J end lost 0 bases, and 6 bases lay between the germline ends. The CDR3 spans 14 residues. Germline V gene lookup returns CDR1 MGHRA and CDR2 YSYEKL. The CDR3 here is CASSQELASYEQYF. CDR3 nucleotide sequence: TGCGCCAGCAGCCAAGAATTGGCCTCCTACGAGCAGTACTTC.

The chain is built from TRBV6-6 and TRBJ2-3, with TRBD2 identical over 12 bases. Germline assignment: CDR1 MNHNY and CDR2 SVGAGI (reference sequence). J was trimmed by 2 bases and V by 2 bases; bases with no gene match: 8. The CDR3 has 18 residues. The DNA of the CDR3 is TGTGCCAGCAGTTACGCACTAGCGGGAGGCCCCTTCACAGATACGCAGTATTTT. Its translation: CASSYALAGGPFTDTQYF.